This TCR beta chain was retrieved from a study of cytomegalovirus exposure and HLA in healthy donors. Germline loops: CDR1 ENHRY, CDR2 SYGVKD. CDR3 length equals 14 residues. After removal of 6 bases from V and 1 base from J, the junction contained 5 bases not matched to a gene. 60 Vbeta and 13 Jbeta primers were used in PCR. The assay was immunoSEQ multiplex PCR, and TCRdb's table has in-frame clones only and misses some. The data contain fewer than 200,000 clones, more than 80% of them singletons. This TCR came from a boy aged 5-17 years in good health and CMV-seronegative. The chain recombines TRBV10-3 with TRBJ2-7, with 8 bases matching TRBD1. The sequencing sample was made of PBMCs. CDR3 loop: CAISLDRASYEQYF. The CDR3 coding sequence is TGTGCCATCAGCTTGGACAGGGCGTCCTACGAGCAGTACTTC.